This T cell receptor beta chain appears in the sequencing data of a study of OX40 agonist ivuxolimab in advanced cancers. Assay used: immunoSEQ multiplex PCR; TCRdb lists only in-frame clones, some missing. The table includes tens of thousands of clones, approximately 81% detected once. Germline loops: CDR1 KGHSH, CDR2 LQKENI. This CDR3 has 14 amino acids. Trimming removed 6 bases at V and 6 bases at J, with 15 bases between. This receptor was taken from an adult with an advanced solid tumor such as melanoma, head and neck, liver or kidney cancer. The sample was CD4+ or CD8+ T cells sorted from blood, taken in a trial of the OX40 agonist ivuxolimab. The chain has TRBV18 and TRBJ2-1, with a possible D match to TRBD2 (6 bases). The DNA of the CDR3 is TGTGCCAGCTCCGTTTTAGAGACTAGCAATGAGCAGTTCTTC. Translation gives CASSVLETSNEQFF.